This TCR beta chain came from a study of blood T cell repertoires in COVID-19. Across the whole study: Both acute and convalescent COVID-19 samples were obtained from the United States, Italy and Spain.

This CDR3 has 19 residues. Trimming pared 6 bases from V and 0 bases from J, leaving 24 bases between. Germline CDR1 reads SQVTM; CDR2 reads ANQGSEA. Per the authors' pipeline: The authors estimated nucleated cell counts from reference gene primer amplification. Assay used: immunoSEQ multiplex PCR; TCRdb lists only in-frame clones, some missing. V and J calls and clone size are given by that table; D and trimming were obtained from the DNA. The table has about 180,000 clones, 88% seen once. The study assigned cohorts using participant-reported clinical history. Either two negative PCRs, clearance, or symptom resolution qualified Cohort 3 donors as recovered.

The sequence was obtained from a woman aged 18-35 years who had recovered from COVID-19. Input material: PBMCs or T cells enriched from blood (not recorded which). This sequence joins TRBV29-1 and TRBJ2-6, with D uncertain. The CDR3 here is CSVDTVSSYVFSGANVLTF. For the CDR3, the DNA is TGCAGCGTCGATACAGTGAGTTCCTACGTTTTCTCTGGGGCCAACGTCCTGACTTTC.